The rows below give T cell receptor beta chains drawn from one sample of a study of control samples from healthy donors and cancer patients. Assay used: immunoSEQ multiplex PCR; TCRdb lists only in-frame clones, some missing. The sample lists about 95,000 clones; about 88% were seen once. Sequenced material: blood. The receptors shown here come from a woman in her 70s in good health. Both conserved end residues are part of each CDR3. A D gene is named only where the DNA matches it firmly. Not every row has a clone size; where given, it reads once, few, many or a size class.

D: -; size: -; J: TRBJ1-1; V: TRBV10-3; CDR3: CATTGNTEAFF; DNA: TGTGCCACCACGGGGAACACTGAAGCTTTCTTT
D: -; size: -; J: TRBJ1-5; V: TRBV21-1; CDR3: CASSKLEGTGDNQPQHF; DNA: TGTGCCAGCAGCAAATTAGAGGGGACAGGGGATAATCAGCCCCAGCATTTT
D: TRBD1; size: once; J: TRBJ2-1; V: TRBV7-2; CDR3: CASSTRQGGNEQFF; DNA: TGTGCCAGCAGCACCCGACAGGGGGGCAATGAGCAGTTCTTC
D: TRBD1; size: -; J: TRBJ1-2; V: TRBV5-6; CDR3: CASSSTGVGYGYTF; DNA: TGTGCCAGCAGCTCGACAGGGGTCGGCTATGGCTACACCTTC
D: TRBD2; size: -; J: TRBJ2-6; V: TRBV5-4; CDR3: CASRPGGGSPPSGANVLTF; DNA: TGTGCCAGCAGGCCCGGGGGGGGTTCACCCCCCTCTGGGGCCAACGTCCTGACTTTC
D: TRBD2; size: once; J: TRBJ2-3; V: TRBV28; CDR3: CASSPGLAGLDTQYF; DNA: TGTGCCAGCAGTCCTGGACTAGCGGGACTGGATACGCAGTATTTT
D: TRBD2; size: -; J: TRBJ2-5; V: TRBV2; CDR3: CASSEQRGGQETQYF; DNA: TGTGCCAGCAGTGAACAGCGGGGGGGCCAAGAGACCCAGTACTTC
D: TRBD1; size: -; J: TRBJ1-2; V: TRBV12-3/TRBV12-4; CDR3: CASKGAPRGYTF; DNA: TGTGCCAGCAAGGGGGCCCCGCGGGGCTACACCTTC
D: -; size: -; J: TRBJ2-1; V: TRBV6-5; CDR3: CASSYNGGNEQFF; DNA: TGTGCCAGCAGTTACAACGGGGGCAATGAGCAGTTCTTC
D: TRBD2; size: -; J: TRBJ2-1; V: TRBV9; CDR3: CASSSRLAGSHNEQFF; DNA: TGTGCCAGCAGCTCCCGACTAGCGGGTTCCCACAATGAGCAGTTCTTC
D: TRBD1; size: -; J: TRBJ1-5; V: TRBV19; CDR3: CASSKLEGQGIWRQPQHF; DNA: TGTGCCAGTAGTAAGCTCGAGGGACAGGGGATTTGGCGTCAGCCCCAGCATTTT
D: -; size: -; J: TRBJ1-5; V: TRBV19; CDR3: CASSMGRVIGQPQHF; DNA: TGTGCCAGTAGTATGGGCAGGGTGATTGGTCAGCCCCAGCATTTT
D: -; size: few; J: TRBJ1-1; V: TRBV14; CDR3: CASSQVPLWGKNTEAFF; DNA: TGTGCCAGCAGCCAAGTCCCCCTTTGGGGTAAGAACACTGAAGCTTTCTTT
D: -; size: -; J: TRBJ1-2; V: TRBV7-9; CDR3: CASSPPWTANYGYTF; DNA: TGTGCCAGCAGCCCACCCTGGACAGCTAACTATGGCTACACCTTC
D: -; size: few; J: TRBJ2-1; V: TRBV7-9; CDR3: CASSSPLTGGNEQFF; DNA: TGTGCCAGCAGCTCACCCTTGACAGGAGGGAATGAGCAGTTCTTC
D: TRBD1; size: few; J: TRBJ1-2; V: TRBV18; CDR3: CASSPAGTGSDGYTF; DNA: TGTGCCAGCTCACCAGCCGGGACAGGGTCCGATGGCTACACCTTC
D: TRBD1; size: -; J: TRBJ1-2; V: TRBV19; CDR3: CASSIFIGQGEGYTF; DNA: TGTGCCAGTAGTATATTTATTGGACAGGGCGAAGGCTACACCTTC